This T cell receptor (beta chain) originates from a study of blood T cell repertoires in COVID-19. The method was immunoSEQ multiplex PCR; TCRdb's version includes in-frame clones alone and lacks a portion of them. The sample consists of approximately 140,000 clones, around 89% of them appearing once. This CDR3 is 14 amino acids long. From germline, CDR1 is SQVTM and CDR2 ANQGSEA. With 3 bases removed from V and 6 bases from J, the gap between germline ends came to 17 bases. What was sequenced was peripheral blood. The J gene is TRBJ1-1, the V gene TRBV29-1; D not resolved. The TCR was taken from a man aged 45 to 65 with active or convalescent COVID-19. As DNA, the CDR3 is TGCAGCGTTGATTCTATCTTTAAAAGAGCTGAAGCTTTCTTT. It encodes CSVDSIFKRAEAFF.